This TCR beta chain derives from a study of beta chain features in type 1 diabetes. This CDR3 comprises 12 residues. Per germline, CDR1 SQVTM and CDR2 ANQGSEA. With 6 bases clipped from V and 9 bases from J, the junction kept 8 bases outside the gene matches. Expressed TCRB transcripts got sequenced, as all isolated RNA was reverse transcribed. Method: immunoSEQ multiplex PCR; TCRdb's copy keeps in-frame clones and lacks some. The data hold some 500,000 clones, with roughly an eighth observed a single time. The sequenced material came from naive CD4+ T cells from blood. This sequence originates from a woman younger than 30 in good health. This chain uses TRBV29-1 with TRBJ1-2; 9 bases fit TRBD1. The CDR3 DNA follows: TGCAGCGTAAGCCGGGACAGGGAGAGCTACACCTTC. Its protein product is CSVSRDRESYTF.